This TCR beta chain stems from a study of identical twins (TCRdb year 2016). In the study overall: To test whether fetal clonotypes persist, the study used deep sequencing on TCR alpha and beta repertoires from monozygotic twins, unrelated adults of various ages, and cord blood. Replicate twin experiments were performed at different times using different library preparation protocols to rule out contamination.

The paper as a whole reports these results and caveats: In monozygotic twins, out-of-frame TCR alpha sharing was systematically underestimated by recombination models, although the models agreed with sharing between unrelated individuals. Compared with coincidental sharing between unrelated individuals, an excess of low generation-probability sequences was observed among out-of-frame TCR alpha sequences shared between twins. Conclusions relied on cross-sectional statistical analysis, since the same donors could not be followed over many years. Excess twin sharing in beta out-of-frame sequences was weaker because fewer shared sequences lowered the signal-to-noise ratio. Fewer insertions were carried by abundant cord blood beta clonotypes, a similar but weaker trend appeared in young adult naive repertoires, and no such trend appeared in memory repertoires. Zero-insertion analyses could be partly confounded by invariant T cells such as MAIT and iNKT, although diverse VJ usage argued against such confounding for most clonotypes.

The germline V gene yields SNHLY for CDR1 and FYNNEI for CDR2. The CDR3, cysteine through phenylalanine, is 13 amino acids long. The entry retains the CDR3 DNA only, 39 bases that are in frame from base 1. V drops 8 bases and J drops 6 bases, leaving 16 bases in between. All donors were healthy Caucasians. Three pairs of female monozygotic twins, all aged roughly 18 to 30 years, made up the twin cohort. Positive isolation kits from Invitrogen were used to isolate CD4+ and CD8+ T cell populations. The method was 5' RACE. TCRdb records Illumina HiSeq 2000 as the sequencer. A universal primer binding site was introduced by template switching, and a unique molecular identifier was present in the final cDNA, enabling accurate counting of TCR cDNA molecules. Specific primers in the conserved constant-segment region were used to synthesize first-strand cDNA for TCR alpha and beta chains. To control for contamination, each cDNA library was double barcoded with a SMART-Mk sample barcode plus Illumina barcodes. TruSeq adapter sequences along with Illumina sample barcodes were introduced in two successive PCR steps. TCR alpha and beta cDNA libraries were sequenced on the Illumina HiSeq platform with custom primers. From the authors' description of their analysis: Unique molecular identifiers were extracted from raw reads with MiGEC, and CDR3 positions were determined with MiXCR. For each individual, recombination models were inferred using an EM algorithm with the repgenHMM and IGoR tools. Shared clonotype analysis was performed with the tcR package in R, normalizing sharing by the product of cloneset sizes. To study raw recombination free of thymic and clonal selection effects, out-of-frame nonproductive sequences were analyzed. TCRdb applied fastp at Q25 and MiXCR to the public reads, then kept only in-frame beta chains. Rows are unified per CDR3 protein, each entry keeping the most common DNA and genes. These V and J calls are TCRdb output, not the study's own analysis. Recorded for this sample are a few hundred thousand distinct CDR3 sequences; approximately 24% of them occurred a single time. About 2.7% of the sample is in the top ten clones.

Note on this clonotype: Which antigen it targets is not known. Base qualities are not recorded, but no much larger clone differs from it by a single base.

These data were also reused for a study on T cells expressing NK-cell markers. According to the second study: In sorted CD3+CD56+NKG2C+, CD3+CD56+NKG2C- and CD3+CD56-NKG2C+ T-cell subsets from several donors, TCR beta-chain repertoires were profiled. Among the eight sequenced donors, seven were HCMV-seropositive and one was HCMV-seronegative. In several experiments an anti-gammadeltaTCR antibody was added to restrict sorting to alphabetaTCR-expressing T cells. In several donors, the dominant CD3+CD56+NKG2C+ clonotypes were among the top 10 CD8+ clonotypes and accounted for about 1.0-7.5% of CD8+ T cells. Those dominant clonotypes were again the most abundant among CD3+CD56-NKG2C+ cells in a few donors, at roughly 28.3-60.1%. Whether the expanded NKG2C-expressing T cell clones were specific for HCMV antigens was left unclear. The eight sequenced donors were randomly selected healthy volunteers, three men and five women. To determine HCMV serostatus, a commercial ELISA kit was used to detect HCMV-specific IgG in serum. MIGEC was used to demultiplex reads and group reads by UMI, and MiTCR was used to assemble and quantify clonotypes. Only TCR cDNA sequences supported by at least two reads were kept to exclude erroneous sequences. The tcR package was used for downstream repertoire analysis, with clonotypes matched between fractions based on CDR3 nucleotide sequence plus V segment. VDJmatch was used to annotate antigen specificity against VDJdb, with one amino acid substitution allowed in CDR3.

The receptor was isolated from a woman under 30 in good health. The sample was CD4+ T cells sorted from blood. Here the chain combines TRBV2 and TRBJ1-2; 5 matching bases give a weak D call of TRBD1. The bases read TGTGCCAGCTCAAGGGAGGGGAAGAATGGCTACACCTTC. It is translated as CASSREGKNGYTF.